The rows below give T cell receptor beta chains drawn from one sample of a study of control samples from healthy donors and cancer patients. Profiled with immunoSEQ multiplex PCR; TCRdb holds only in-frame clones, not every one. The table includes 45,000 to 60,000 clones, approximately 94% detected once. Specimen: blood. The receptors here all came from a man aged 30 to 45 in good health. CDR3s leave out the opening cysteine and the closing phenylalanine or tryptophan. The D gene is left open where the match is weak.

J gene | V gene | D gene | CDR3 protein
TRBJ1-2 | TRBV4-3 | . | ASSPRSGNGYT
TRBJ2-1 | TRBV2 | TRBD1 | ASSRTGQGFANNEQF
TRBJ2-1 | TRBV6-2/TRBV6-3 | TRBD2 | ASSDQLAGGGEQF
TRBJ1-1 | TRBV18 | TRBD1 | ASKGQENTEAF
TRBJ1-3 | TRBV18 | . | ASSPPMGSSGNTIY
TRBJ1-5 | TRBV7-2 | TRBD1 | ASSLRDRGQPQH
TRBJ1-2 | TRBV7-2 | . | ASSPGTRNGYT
TRBJ2-2 | TRBV19 | TRBD1 | ASSGTGAAGELF
TRBJ2-3 | TRBV27 | TRBD2 | ASSSPSAGGPGDTQY
TRBJ1-2 | TRBV5-6 | . | ASSMPYAPGQANYGYT
TRBJ2-5 | TRBV7-9 | TRBD2 | ASSVQRGAGETQY
TRBJ1-4 | TRBV15 | . | ATSRDGGAGNEKLF
TRBJ1-5 | TRBV5-1 | . | ASSLEGSQPQH
TRBJ2-6 | TRBV3-1/TRBV3-2 | TRBD1 | ASSQDSWDRERSFTGANVLT
TRBJ1-4 | TRBV4-1 | . | ASSRRSTGTNEKLF
TRBJ1-1 | TRBV7-6 | . | ASSVRVSNTEAF
TRBJ1-5 | TRBV27 | . | ASSLSGISNQPQH
TRBJ2-1 | TRBV19 | TRBD2 | ASRLAGPDIPDNEQF
TRBJ2-7 | TRBV2 | . | ASGQGGVYEQY
TRBJ2-7 | TRBV7-9 | . | ASSLAQGVRNEQY
TRBJ2-3 | TRBV19 | TRBD2 | ASKGLAEGTDTQY
TRBJ1-5 | TRBV7-2 | TRBD1 | ASSFTGGNQPQH
TRBJ1-6 | TRBV19 | . | ASSQEPRGSYNSPLH
TRBJ1-2 | TRBV5-1 | . | ASSWGTDGYT
TRBJ2-5 | TRBV5-4 | . | ASSWGAGTETQY
TRBJ1-2 | TRBV5-1 | TRBD1 | ASSLQGGDNYGYT
TRBJ1-6 | TRBV10-3 | TRBD1 | AIRAGQSSYNSPLH
TRBJ2-3 | TRBV2 | TRBD2 | ASSERAPLAGTDTQY
TRBJ1-2 | TRBV7-2 | TRBD1 | ASSYPGTGGYGYT
TRBJ1-1 | TRBV18 | TRBD1 | ASSLGQGADTEAF
TRBJ2-1 | TRBV28 | . | ASSLRGPGAVHEQF
TRBJ1-2 | TRBV3-1/TRBV3-2 | . | ASSQAGGRSYGYT
TRBJ2-7 | TRBV16 | TRBD1 | ASSQSRDRTYEQY
TRBJ2-1 | TRBV9 | TRBD2 | ASSVDPGGRYNEQF
TRBJ1-1 | TRBV19 | . | ASRTPTVSNTEAF
TRBJ1-1 | TRBV4-2 | TRBD1 | ASSQGQGGVVNTEAF
TRBJ1-5 | TRBV28 | . | ASSSQGRNQPQH
TRBJ2-2 | TRBV19 | . | ASTRGGGANTGELF